This T cell receptor (beta chain) stems from a study of regulatory T cells in long-lasting Graves disease. CDR3-region Arm-PCR and iRepertoire HTBI primers produced the TCR beta libraries. A single record per CDR3 protein comes from TCRdb applying MiXCR to the multiplex PCR reads. The sample includes about 520,000 distinct CDR3 sequences, more than 10% of them seen just once. Trimming at V came to 2 bases and at J to 4 bases, leaving 8 bases not matched to a gene. The CDR3 totals 16 residues. The germline gives CDR1 MNHEY, CDR2 SVGAGI. This sample's time point: newly diagnosed GD, antithyroid drugs for less than 3 months. RNA from PBMCs was the source of the TCR library. The sample was also linked to a second study, of T cells in Graves' hyperthyroidism and ophthalmopathy.

This TCR came from a woman aged 30 to 39 with Graves disease. V and J are TRBV6-5 and TRBJ2-7, with 10 bases lining up with TRBD2. Sequenced here: peripheral blood mononuclear cells (PBMCs), sampled at new diagnosis, from a patient treated with antithyroid drugs. In DNA, the CDR3 is TGTGCCAGCAGTTACGTGACTAGCGGGTTATCGTACGAGCAGTACTTC. Translated, it gives CASSYVTSGLSYEQYF.